The 9 T cell receptor beta chains reported below all come from one sample, sequenced in a study of blood T cell repertoires in COVID-19. TCRdb's table, derived via immunoSEQ multiplex PCR, lists solely in-frame clones and lacks some. The top ten hold about 0.95% of the sample, which has 160,000 or so clones, about 88% seen once. Sequencing used peripheral blood. Receptors were obtained from a man in his forties with acute or convalescent COVID-19.

J is TRBJ1-4 and V is TRBV4-2; D is unresolved. CDR3 length: 17 residues. From germline, CDR1 is LGHNA and CDR2 YNFKEQ. V was trimmed by 0 bases and J by 4 bases, leaving 15 bases between them. The CDR3 nucleotides read TGTGCCAGCAGCCAAGATCCCGGACTGGGCTATAATGAAAAACTGTTTTTT. It is translated as CASSQDPGLGYNEKLFF.

This clone was seen a handful of times. In DNA form, the CDR3 reads TGTGCCAGCAGCTTGGCCGGAGGTCCGAACACTGAAGCTTTCTTT. It translates to CASSLAGGPNTEAFF. The J gene is TRBJ1-1, the V gene TRBV11-2, with D uncertain. CDR1 is SGHAT and CDR2 is FQNNGV in the germline V gene. This CDR3 has 15 residues. The V end was cut by 3 bases, the J end by 1 base, with 12 bases between.

The chain links TRBV3-1 (or the pseudogene TRBV3-2) to TRBJ1-3; D uncertain. The V and J ends lost 1 base and 2 bases respectively, with 6 bases between them. The CDR3 runs 14 residues. Per germline, CDR1 LGHDT and CDR2 YNNKEL (reference sequence). The CDR3 region is CASSQGATGNTIYF. CDR3 sequence (DNA): TGTGCCAGCAGCCAAGGGGCTACTGGAAACACCATATATTTT.

DNA for the CDR3: TGTGCCAGCAGCACAACAGGGGGCGCAAATAATTCACCCCTCCACTTT. This gives the protein CASSTTGGANNSPLHF. The rearrangement links TRBV9 to TRBJ1-6; 9 nucleotides line up with TRBD1. Looked up from germline, CDR1 is SGDLS and CDR2 is YYNGEE. The CDR3 has 16 amino acids. V shed 4 bases, J shed 5 bases, and the junction held 7 bases outside the gene matches.

The chain joins TRBV3-1 (or the pseudogene TRBV3-2) to TRBJ2-7; D gene uncertain. This CDR3 region has 11 residues. Germline values: CDR1 LGHDT, CDR2 YNNKEL (reference sequence). Deletions cut 6 bases from V and 0 bases from J, with 3 bases between. This CDR3 reads CASSNSYEQYF. In DNA, the CDR3 is TGTGCCAGCAGTAACTCCTACGAGCAGTACTTC.

The rearrangement uses TRBV28 and TRBJ1-1; D gene uncertain. CDR1 is MDHEN, CDR2 SYDVKM, per germline. The length of the CDR3 is 15 residues. V lost 4 bases, J lost 0 bases, and 12 bases lay in between. Written as DNA, the CDR3 is TGTGCCAGCAGTTCCACATCCTTAATGAACACTGAAGCTTTCTTT. Its translation: CASSSTSLMNTEAFF.

The genes are TRBV5-4 and TRBJ2-1; a possible D gene is TRBD2 (6 bases). Germline CDR1 reads SGHNT; CDR2 reads YYREEE (reference sequence). V was cut by 5 bases and J by 8 bases, with 20 bases left in between. The CDR3 length is 15 residues. DNA of the CDR3: TGTGCCAGCAGTTGGACCGGGAGCCCTGGGGATGAGCAGTTCTTC. It specifies CASSWTGSPGDEQFF.

This sequence joins TRBV13 and TRBJ2-3; D gene ambiguous. V was pared by 4 bases and J by 3 bases, with 2 bases between. Germline CDR1 reads PRHDT; CDR2 reads FYEKMQ (reference sequence). This CDR3 is built from 11 residues. Here the CDR3 DNA reads TGTGCCAGCAGCTCGACAGATACGCAGTATTTT. Translated, it gives CASSSTDTQYF. Full variable domain (outside the CDR3, taken from reference TRBV13 and TRBJ2-3): AAGVIQSPRHLIKEKRETATLKCYPIPRHDTVYWYQQGPGQDPQFLISFYEKMQSDKGSIPDRFSAQQFSDYHSELNMSSLELGDSALYFCASSSTDTQYFGPGTRLTVL.

The V gene is TRBV24-1, the J gene TRBJ1-1; D gene unclear. The CDR3 totals 13 residues. Per the germline V gene, CDR1 is KGHDR and CDR2 is SFDVKD. V was pared by 9 bases and J by 3 bases, with 13 bases between. Here the CDR3 DNA reads TGTGCCACCCGGCGGGATGATTACACTGAAGCTTTCTTT. It encodes CATRRDDYTEAFF.